The 8 T cell receptor beta chains below come from one sample, sequenced in a study of early T cells in non-severe SARS-CoV-2 infection. Via MiXCR, TCRdb re-called the 5' RACE reads, giving one row per CDR3 protein. The data show about 48,000 distinct CDR3 sequences, around 6.5% seen once. Sequenced here: whole blood, sampled at baseline. The receptor source for this set is an adult who was a healthcare worker with PCR-confirmed SARS-CoV-2 infection or an uninfected control (not recorded which).

This clonotype came up a few times. This chain uses TRBV7-8 with TRBJ2-1, with TRBD2 matching over 9 bases. Germline V gene data show CDR1 as SGHVS and CDR2 as FQNEAQ. This CDR3 region has 18 residues. The junction had 14 bases not matched to a gene; V was cut back by 1 base and J by 7 bases. CDR3 in amino acids: CASSLDPTGSGSGNEQFF. The CDR3 bases are TGTGCCAGCAGCTTAGACCCAACGGGTAGCGGGAGCGGGAATGAGCAGTTCTTC.

At least ten counts were recorded for this clonotype. The genes are TRBV7-8 and TRBJ1-1, with D perhaps matching TRBD1 (5 bases). CDR1 SGHVS and CDR2 FQNEAQ come from the germline V gene. V was pared by 7 bases and J by 7 bases, with 16 bases between. The CDR3 spans 13 residues. This chain's CDR3 is CASTPEGRGEAFF. Written as DNA, the CDR3 is TGTGCCAGCACCCCCGAGGGAAGGGGTGAAGCTTTCTTT.

The chain carries TRBV20-1 and TRBJ2-7, with D perhaps matching TRBD1 (5 bases). The length of the CDR3 is 15 residues. Germline CDR1 is DFQATT and CDR2 is SNEGSKA (reference sequence). Trimming pared 0 bases from V and 0 bases from J, leaving 12 bases between. The CDR3 bases are TGCAGTGCTAGAGATCAGGGCAAAAGCTCCTACGAGCAGTACTTC. The encoded protein is CSARDQGKSSYEQYF.

This clonotype appeared many times. This chain joins TRBV15 and TRBJ1-5, with TRBD1 matching over 7 bases. Germline V gives CDR1 LNHNV, CDR2 YYDKDF (reference sequence). V lost 4 bases, J lost 4 bases, and 16 bases stayed unmatched. The length of the CDR3 is 18 residues. CDR3 residues: CATSTPGKGAGANQPQHF. The DNA of the CDR3 is TGTGCCACCAGCACCCCGGGGAAGGGGGCAGGAGCTAATCAGCCCCAGCATTTT. The variable domain in full, with the rest retrieved from reference TRBV15 and TRBJ1-5, is DAMVIQNPRYQVTQFGKPVTLSCSQTLNHNVMYWYQQKSSQAPKLLFHYYDKDFNNEADTPDNFQSRRPNTSFCFLDIRSPGLGDTAMYLCATSTPGKGAGANQPQHFGDGTRLSIL.

In its sample, this clonotype was seen many times. The CDR3 bases are TGCGCCAGCAGCCAAAACTTGGTAGATACGCAGTATTTT. It codes for CASSQNLVDTQYF. The V and J genes are TRBV5-1 and TRBJ2-3, with D unclear. The V end was cut by 4 bases, the J end by 5 bases, with 11 bases between. CDR1 and CDR2 (germline): SGHRS, YFSETQ. There are 13 residues in the CDR3. Full variable domain (rest looked up from reference TRBV5-1 and TRBJ2-3): KAGVTQTPRYLIKTRGQQVTLSCSPISGHRSVSWYQQTPGQGLQFLFEYFSETQRNKGNFPGRFSGRQFSNSRSEMNVSTLELGDSALYLCASSQNLVDTQYFGPGTRLTVL.

This clonotype showed up many times. The chain has TRBV27 and TRBJ2-7; 8 nucleotides align to TRBD2. The junction had 9 bases not matched to a gene; V was cut back by 6 bases and J by 2 bases. The length of the CDR3 is 15 residues. CDR1 MNHEY and CDR2 SMNVEV come from the germline V gene (reference sequence). CDR3 nucleotides: TGTGCCAGCAGGCCGTGGGGCGGGAGGACCTACGAGCAGTACTTC. Translated, it gives CASRPWGGRTYEQYF.

This clonotype was seen at least ten times. The J gene is TRBJ2-2, the V gene TRBV27, with a possible D match to TRBD2 (5 bases). The CDR3 length is 15 residues. CDR1 is MNHEY, CDR2 SMNVEV, per germline (reference sequence). The germline V and J ends were trimmed by 6 bases and 2 bases, with 13 bases remaining between them. CDR3 DNA sequence: TGTGCCAGCAGCCGATCGACGGGAAACACCGGGGAGCTGTTTTTT. Translation: CASSRSTGNTGELFF.

V and J are TRBV4-3 and TRBJ2-3, with TRBD2 identical over 7 bases. The CDR3 has 14 residues. With 4 bases clipped from V and 1 base from J, the junction kept 2 bases outside the gene matches. Germline lookup yields CDR1 LGHNA and CDR2 YSLEER. The CDR3 region has the DNA TGCGCCAGCAGCCGCACTAGCGGCACAGATACGCAGTATTTT. It specifies CASSRTSGTDTQYF.